This T cell receptor beta chain was recorded in a study of identical twins. TCRdb used MiXCR to reprocess the 5' RACE reads, holding one entry per CDR3 protein. This table has about 500,000 distinct CDR3 sequences, roughly an eighth appearing once. Per the germline V gene, CDR1 is KGHDR and CDR2 is SFDVKD. The CDR3 runs 15 residues. The germline V and J ends were trimmed by 5 bases and 3 bases, with 15 bases remaining between them. This clonotype was recorded at least ten times. The same specimen was also included in a second study, on yellow fever vaccine responses in identical twins.

The sequenced sample consisted of CD4+ T cells sorted from blood. The genes are TRBV24-1 and TRBJ1-2; perhaps TRBD1 as D (5 bases). The source is a woman between 18 and 29 years old in good health. As DNA, the CDR3 is TGTGCCACCAGTGGGGACGCGCAAATTGACTATGGCTACACCTTC. Translating it yields CATSGDAQIDYGYTF.